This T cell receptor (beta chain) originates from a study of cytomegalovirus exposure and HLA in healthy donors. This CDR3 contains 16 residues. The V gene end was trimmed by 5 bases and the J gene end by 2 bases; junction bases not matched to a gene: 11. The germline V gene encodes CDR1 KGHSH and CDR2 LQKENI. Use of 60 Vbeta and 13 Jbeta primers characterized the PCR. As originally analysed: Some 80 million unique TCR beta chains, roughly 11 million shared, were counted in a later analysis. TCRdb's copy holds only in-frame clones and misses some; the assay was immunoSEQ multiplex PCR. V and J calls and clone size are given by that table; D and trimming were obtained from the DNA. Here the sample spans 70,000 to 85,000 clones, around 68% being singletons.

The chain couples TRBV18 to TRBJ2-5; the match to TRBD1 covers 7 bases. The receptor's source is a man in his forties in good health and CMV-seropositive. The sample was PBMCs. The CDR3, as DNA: TGTGCCAGCTCATCGTCTACCTTCAGGGGGCAAGAGACCCAGTACTTC. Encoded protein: CASSSSTFRGQETQYF.